This T cell receptor (beta chain) appears in the sequencing data of a study of T cells in tuberculosis (dated by TCRdb to the late 2010s). For the wider study: In the study, CD1B tetramers and high-throughput TCR immunosequencing were combined to characterize T cells specific for the mycobacterial lipid antigen glucose monomycolate (GMM). With approximately ten people per group, a South African clinical cohort compared IGRA-negative adolescents, IGRA-positive adolescents with latent tuberculosis, and adults with active tuberculosis. PBMC from active tuberculosis patients were archived either before standard anti-tuberculosis treatment began or within 7 days of its start. The research as a whole found: Which clinical samples got chosen depended on the availability of cryopreserved specimens, and the active tuberculosis cases were adults, whereas the controls were adolescents. Smaller mean NN-distances to GMM-specific TCRs were observed in active tuberculosis TCR-alpha repertoires than in IGRA-negative controls, suggesting clonal expansion of GMM-specific TCRs. Shorter CDR3-alpha lengths in active tuberculosis patients partly drove the smaller NN-distances, and the TCR-beta difference was not statistically significant. Using GEM motif frequencies, a classifier achieved over 65% accuracy, whereas a classifier built on the diverse GMM-specific repertoire got to under 90% accuracy (AUROC around 0.89).

The time point label here, explained by the study, means: new active TB diagnosis, blood taken before or within 7 days of starting treatment. Patients with active tuberculosis were defined as newly diagnosed, HIV-seronegative South African adults aged 18 years or older. Confirmation of active tuberculosis was based on positive sputum smear microscopy and/or a positive M. tuberculosis culture. Immunosequencing of unsorted cryopreserved PBMC covered, on average, approximately 100,000 T cells per clinical donor. TCR libraries were generated with the immunoSEQ multiplex PCR assay, using TCR-beta and/or TCR-alpha/delta assays for each sample. The amplified TCR libraries were sequenced on the Illumina high-throughput platform. The published analysis was carried out like this. Clustering and dimensionality reduction were performed using pairwise TCRdist distances among GMM-specific receptors from ex vivo sorted or in vitro expanded T cells. The score assigned to each clinical repertoire was mean NN-distance, meaning the average TCRdist to the nearest 10% of tetramer-positive reference sequences. GEM TCR motif frequency was computed as the fraction of unique TCRs matching known GEM sequences by V/J usage and CDR3 length. Linear discriminant analysis with leave-one-out cross-validation, implemented in scikit-learn, was used to classify active tuberculosis. TCRdb took this table from immuneACCESS and kept in-frame rearrangements with V and J called. Such tables lack part of the clones; where checked against another copy, unresolved V genes explain under half of the gap, and the rest is unexplained. V and J calls and clone size follow that table, whereas D and trimming were derived from the DNA. The sample records about 40,000 clones, approximately 94% of which are singletons. Clones ranked in the top ten supply almost 4.5% of the sample.

V lost 5 bases and J lost 4 bases, and the count of bases not matched to a germline gene is 8. The CDR3 runs 16 amino acids, cysteine and phenylalanine included. The sequence is cut down to CDR3 DNA, 48 bases in frame from base 1. The CDR1 and CDR2 encoded by the germline V gene are SGHTA and FQGTGA. Notes on this clone: The target of this receptor is not known. Base qualities are not recorded, but no much larger clone differs from it by a single base.

The sequenced sample was PBMCs, obtained at tuberculosis diagnosis. This receptor was identified in an adult with tuberculosis. The rearrangement joined TRBV7-3 to TRBJ2-2, with 9 middle bases fitting TRBD1. The DNA is TGTGCCAGCAGCCCAAAAGGGGGACAGGGCACCGGGGAGCTGTTTTTT. Its coded protein is CASSPKGGQGTGELFF.